This entry is about one TCR beta chain. The antigen remains unidentified. One end of the junction fails to match germline, which may point to a read error. These data belong to a study of cytomegalovirus exposure and HLA in healthy donors. The V gene's germline CDR1 is MNHEY and CDR2 SVGAGI. CDR3 size: 14 residues. This PCR relied on a set of 60 Vbeta primers and 13 Jbeta primers. Only in-frame clones appear in the TCRdb table, and some are missing; sequencing was by immunoSEQ multiplex PCR. The sample records under 250,000 clones, around 86% being singletons. Likely unrecorded immune exposures existed in these nominally healthy donors. Overall study results and limits: Upon later analysis, TCR association rates were observed to vary by HLA locus, being highest for DRB1 and lowest for HLA-C. According to an earlier analysis, most TCR beta V segments yielded productive rearrangements about 87% or about 30% of the time.

This TCR was sampled from a middle-aged woman in good health and CMV-seronegative. Sequences were obtained from PBMCs. V is TRBV6-5 and J is TRBJ1-4, with D possibly matching TRBD1 (5 bases). The chain's CDR3 is CASSSPGLRVQLSF. CDR3 nucleotide sequence: TGTGCCAGCAGTTCCCCGGGACTTAGGGTCCAACTGTCTTTT.